These 2 T cell receptor beta chains originate from one sample sequenced in a study of neurological immune-mediated disorders. Via MiXCR, TCRdb re-called the 5' RACE reads, giving one row per CDR3 protein. Of about 55,000 distinct CDR3 sequences listed, under 4.5% are singletons. Sequenced input: CD4+ T cells from blood. The source is a woman aged 40 to 50 with multiple sclerosis.

This clonotype appeared many times. The rearrangement uses TRBV5-1 and TRBJ2-2, with a tentative D call TRBD1 (6 bases). The V and J ends lost 4 bases and 7 bases respectively, with 20 bases between them. Germline values: CDR1 SGHRS, CDR2 YFSETQ. This CDR3 comprises 16 residues. For the CDR3, the DNA is TGCGCCAGCAGCCTACTCCCGGACAGCCCGGGCGGGGAGCTGTTTTTT. It is translated as CASSLLPDSPGGELFF.

The rearrangement uses TRBV7-9 and TRBJ1-3, with D possibly matching TRBD1 (5 bases). Trimming pared 5 bases from V and 0 bases from J, leaving 14 bases between. Germline lookup yields CDR1 SEHNR and CDR2 FQNEAQ (reference sequence). CDR3 length equals 16 residues. The CDR3 protein is CASSHGTPLSGNTIYF. CDR3 coding DNA: TGTGCCAGCAGCCACGGGACTCCTCTCTCTGGAAACACCATATATTTT.